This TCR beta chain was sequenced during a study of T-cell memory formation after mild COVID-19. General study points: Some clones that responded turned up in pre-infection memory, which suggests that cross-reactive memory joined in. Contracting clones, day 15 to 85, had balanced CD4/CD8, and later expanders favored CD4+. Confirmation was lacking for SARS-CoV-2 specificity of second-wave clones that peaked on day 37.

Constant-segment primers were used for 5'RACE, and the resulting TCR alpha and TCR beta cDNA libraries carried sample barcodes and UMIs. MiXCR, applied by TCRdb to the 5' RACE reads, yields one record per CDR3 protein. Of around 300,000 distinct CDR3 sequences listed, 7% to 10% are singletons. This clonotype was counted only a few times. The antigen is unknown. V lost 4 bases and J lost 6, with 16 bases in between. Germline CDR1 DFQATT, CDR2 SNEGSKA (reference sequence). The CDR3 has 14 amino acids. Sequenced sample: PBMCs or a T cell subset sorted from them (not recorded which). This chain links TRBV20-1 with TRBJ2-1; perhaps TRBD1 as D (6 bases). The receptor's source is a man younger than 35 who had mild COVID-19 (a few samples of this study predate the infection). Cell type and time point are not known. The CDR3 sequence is CSATPGHSPNEQFF. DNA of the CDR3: TGCAGTGCTACTCCGGGACATAGTCCCAATGAGCAGTTCTTC.